The next 19 T cell receptor beta chains were all read from a single sample in a study of blood T cell repertoires in COVID-19. TCRdb's copy holds only in-frame clones and misses some; the assay was immunoSEQ multiplex PCR. The table lists approximately 170,000 clones, 88% of them singletons. Sample: peripheral blood. The receptors were sampled from a man aged 55 to 70 with acute or convalescent COVID-19.

The chain combines TRBV5-1 with TRBJ1-6, with a weak D call TRBD1 (6 bases). Trimming took off 0 bases at V and 10 bases at J, with 11 bases between the two ends. Per the germline V gene, CDR1 is SGHRS and CDR2 is YFSETQ. The CDR3 has 14 residues. The CDR3 spells CASSLEGGGSPLHF. CDR3 in DNA: TGCGCCAGCAGCTTGGAAGGGGGGGGATCACCCCTCCACTTT. Complete variable domain (other parts from reference TRBV5-1 and TRBJ1-6): KAGVTQTPRYLIKTRGQQVTLSCSPISGHRSVSWYQQTPGQGLQFLFEYFSETQRNKGNFPGRFSGRQFSNSRSEMNVSTLELGDSALYLCASSLEGGGSPLHFGNGTRLTVT.

The rearrangement joins TRBV6-1 to TRBJ1-5; 9 nucleotides line up with TRBD1. J lost 11 bases, V lost 1 base, and 6 bases had no gene match. CDR1 and CDR2 from the germline V gene are MNHNS and SASEGT. The CDR3 has 14 residues. The DNA for the CDR3 is TGTGCCAGCAGTGAAGTCGGGACAGGGCCCTCCCAGCATTTT. Protein sequence: CASSEVGTGPSQHF.

The genes are TRBV11-2 and TRBJ1-1, with a tentative D call TRBD1 (6 bases). This CDR3 spans 15 amino acids. CDR1 is SGHAT and CDR2 is FQNNGV in the germline V gene. V lost 3 bases and J lost 3, with 14 bases in between. The DNA of the CDR3 is TGTGCCAGCAGCTTCAGGACAGCCCTGCACACTGAAGCTTTCTTT. Translating gives CASSFRTALHTEAFF.

There are a few counts of this clone. The rearrangement uses TRBV25-1 and TRBJ1-2, with TRBD1 as a possible D gene (5 bases). Trimming shortened V by 5 bases and J by 8 bases, and 18 bases separated the two germline ends. CDR1 is MGHDK, CDR2 SYGVNS, per germline. This CDR3 spans 14 amino acids. The CDR3 coding sequence is TGTGCCAGCAGTACAGGAGACTCACTCTTAGGCTACACCTTC. This sequence encodes CASSTGDSLLGYTF.

The rearrangement links TRBV18 to TRBJ1-1; TRBD1 matches 8 bases. Germline CDR1 and CDR2: KGHSH and LQKENI. V shed 4 bases, J shed 3 bases, and the junction held 4 bases outside the gene matches. CDR3 size: 14 residues. Here the CDR3 reads CASSLGQGDTEAFF. CDR3 bases: TGTGCCAGCTCACTAGGACAGGGTGACACTGAAGCTTTCTTT.

The gene calls are TRBV10-3 and TRBJ2-5; 9 nucleotides agree with TRBD2. Trimming removed 4 bases from V and 4 bases from J; junction bases left unmatched: 7. CDR1 and CDR2 from the germline V gene are ENHRY and SYGVKD. This CDR3 has 15 amino acids. The DNA of the CDR3 is TGTGCCATCAGTGTTCTAGCGGGATCTTCAGAGACCCAGTACTTC. Translation: CAISVLAGSSETQYF.

The CDR3 sequence: CSALGAQNTEAFF. Here the CDR3 DNA reads TGCAGCGCCCTGGGGGCGCAGAACACTGAAGCTTTCTTT. The V and J genes are TRBV29-1 and TRBJ1-1, with D perhaps TRBD1 (6 bases). Germline values: CDR1 SQVTM, CDR2 ANQGSEA. V was pared by 7 bases and J by 1 base, with 13 bases between. The length of the CDR3 is 13 residues.

The chain combines TRBV28 with TRBJ2-5; D ambiguous. Germline values: CDR1 MDHEN, CDR2 SYDVKM. This CDR3 contains 13 residues. Trimming shortened V by 4 bases and J by 2 bases, and 8 bases separated the two germline ends. The DNA for the CDR3 is TGTGCCAGCAGTTCAGACACTCAAGAGACCCAGTACTTC. Translation: CASSSDTQETQYF. Drawing the rest from reference TRBV28 and TRBJ2-5, the complete variable domain is DVKVTQSSRYLVKRTGEKVFLECVQDMDHENMFWYRQDPGLGLRLIYFSYDVKMKEKGDIPEGYSVSREKKERFSLILESASTNQTSMYLCASSSDTQETQYFGPGTRLLVL.

This clone was seen more than once but under ten times. The chain recombines TRBV7-2 with TRBJ1-2, with D unclear. The CDR3 is 15 amino acids. Germline-derived CDR1 and CDR2 are SGHTA and FQGNSA. The ends were cut back, 0 bases at V and 8 bases at J, with 16 bases in the middle. The CDR3 region has the DNA TGTGCCAGCAGCTTAGCGCGGCGTCAGTCGGGGGGCTACACCTTC. It encodes CASSLARRQSGGYTF.

This clone was counted once. The rearrangement joins TRBV6-5 to TRBJ1-1; TRBD1 aligns across 8 bases. Germline lookup yields CDR1 MNHEY and CDR2 SVGAGI. Trimming took 10 bases from V and 0 from J; bases not matched to a gene: 7. CDR3 size: 14 residues. The CDR3: CATRRQGMNTEAFF. CDR3 nucleotides: TGTGCCACCCGACGACAGGGGATGAACACTGAAGCTTTCTTT.

Of note for this clone: The junction departs from the called germline gene at one end, perhaps through a read error. CDR3 bases: TGTGCCAGCAACGTAGACGGGTACGGCGAAGCTTTCTTT. Protein sequence: CASNVDGYGEAFF. This sequence joins TRBV9 and TRBJ1-1, with D unresolved. The CDR3 extends over 13 amino acids. Germline assignment: CDR1 SGDLS and CDR2 YYNGEE.

V is TRBV29-1 and J is TRBJ1-1, with D possibly being TRBD1 (6 bases). Germline V lookup: CDR1 SQVTM, CDR2 ANQGSEA. This CDR3 region has 13 residues. Trimming left V 3 bases short and J 3 bases short, with 11 bases between. CDR3 residues: CSVDPGGYTEAFF. CDR3 nucleotides: TGCAGCGTTGACCCGGGGGGCTACACTGAAGCTTTCTTT.

V and J are TRBV30 and TRBJ1-5; TRBD1 agrees at 9 bases. CDR1 is GTSNPN, CDR2 SVGIG, per germline (reference sequence). The CDR3 runs to 18 residues. Trimming removed 0 bases from V and 6 bases from J; junction bases left unmatched: 15. CDR3 residues: CAWSVQEFTGTGIQPQHF. The CDR3 DNA follows: TGTGCCTGGAGTGTACAAGAATTTACCGGGACAGGGATTCAGCCCCAGCATTTT.

The chain has TRBV11-3 and TRBJ1-1, with a possible D match to TRBD1 (5 bases). Trimming took off 5 bases at V and 10 bases at J, with 14 bases between the two ends. The germline CDR1 and CDR2 sequences are SGHNT and YENEEA. This CDR3 region has 12 residues. The CDR3 here is CASSPGAGPAFF. CDR3 coding DNA: TGTGCCAGCAGCCCGGGCGCGGGGCCAGCTTTCTTT. Using reference TRBV11-3 and TRBJ1-1 for the parts outside the CDR3, the full variable domain is EAGVVQSPRYKIIEKKQPVAFWCNPISGHNTLYWYLQNLGQGPELLIRYENEEAVDDSQLPKDRFSAERLKGVDSTLKIQPAELGDSAVYLCASSPGAGPAFFGQGTRLTVV.

This sequence joins TRBV30 and TRBJ1-5; D is unclear. V shed 2 bases and J shed 0 bases, with 5 bases lying between them. Germline CDR1 reads GTSNPN; CDR2 reads SVGIG (reference sequence). This CDR3 spans 13 amino acids. The CDR3 sequence: CAWSTVSNQPQHF. CDR3 coding DNA: TGTGCCTGGAGTACGGTTAGCAATCAGCCCCAGCATTTT.

The chain couples TRBV6-5 to TRBJ1-4; D is uncertain. The CDR3 is made up of 14 amino acids. Trimming shortened V by 2 bases and J by 0 bases, and 4 bases separated the two germline ends. CDR1 and CDR2 from the germline V gene are MNHEY and SVGAGI. Here the CDR3 DNA reads TGTGCCAGCAGTTACGGAGCAACTAATGAAAAACTGTTTTTT. Its translation is CASSYGATNEKLFF.

The chain has TRBV27 and TRBJ2-2; tentatively, D is TRBD1 (5 bases). Germline V lookup: CDR1 MNHEY, CDR2 SMNVEV (reference sequence). This CDR3 contains 15 residues. Trimming removed 2 bases from V and 9 bases from J, with 16 bases in between. The CDR3 here is CASSLNRGYARELFF. CDR3 DNA sequence: TGTGCCAGCAGTTTAAATAGGGGATACGCCAGGGAGCTGTTTTTT.

This rearrangement joins TRBV24-1 to TRBJ2-1; TRBD1 aligns across 7 bases. CDR3 length equals 15 residues. CDR1 KGHDR and CDR2 SFDVKD come from the germline V gene. The V and J ends lost 2 bases and 11 bases, in that order; junction bases with no gene match: 11. The CDR3 DNA reads TGTGCCACCAGTGATTGGGACAGTAAGGTTGTTAAGCAGTTCTTC. It encodes CATSDWDSKVVKQFF.

V is TRBV19 and J is TRBJ1-6, with 8 bases that match TRBD1. The CDR3 consists of 15 residues. The junction had 6 bases not matched to a gene; V was cut back by 3 bases and J by 8 bases. Germline V CDR1 and CDR2: LNHDA, SQIVND (reference sequence). CDR3 sequence reads: CASSISGQGDSPLHF. In nucleotides, the CDR3 is TGTGCCAGTAGTATTAGTGGACAGGGAGATTCACCCCTCCACTTT.